The 20 T cell receptor beta chains below were found in one sample sequenced in a study of CD8+CD57+ T cells in acquired aplastic anemia. Genomic DNA templated the TCR beta VDJ and CDR3 profiling. TCRdb re-analysed the reads in MiXCR, keeping a single row per CDR3 protein. Among roughly 61,000 distinct CDR3 sequences listed, roughly three fifths were seen once. Sequencing was done on patients that had shown CD8+CD57+ cell expansion by flow cytometry. The source material was sorted CD4+, CD8+, or CD8+CD57+ T cells (not recorded which) from PBMCs. These receptors were collected from a human donor with aplastic anemia.

This chain links TRBV10-3 with TRBJ1-1, with a tentative D call TRBD1 (6 bases). Per germline, CDR1 ENHRY and CDR2 SYGVKD. Trimming pared 8 bases from V and 5 bases from J, leaving 15 bases between. The CDR3 has 13 residues. DNA for the CDR3: TGTGCCATCGGTCAGGGGTCGAGAACTGAAGCTTTCTTT. This sequence encodes CAIGQGSRTEAFF.

The chain recombines TRBV7-8 with TRBJ2-7; 8 bases align to TRBD1. The V gene end was trimmed by 2 bases and the J gene end by 3 bases; junction bases not matched to a gene: 6. Germline CDR1 and CDR2: SGHVS and FQNEAQ. The CDR3 runs to 15 residues. CDR3 sequence: CASSLLGTGHYEQYF. The CDR3, as DNA: TGTGCCAGCAGCTTATTGGGGACAGGCCACTACGAGCAGTACTTC.

This clonotype was seen just once. This chain links TRBV19 with TRBJ1-1; D remains ambiguous. Germline-derived CDR1 and CDR2 are LNHDA and SQIVND (reference sequence). This CDR3 has 13 residues. The V gene lost 3 bases and the J gene lost 1 base, with 6 bases spanning the gap. CDR3 loop: CASSIRGNTEAFF. In DNA, the CDR3 is TGTGCCAGTAGTATCCGGGGGAACACTGAAGCTTTCTTT.

The chain has TRBV4-1 and TRBJ1-2; 8 bases fit TRBD1. Germline CDR1 is MGHRA and CDR2 is YSYEKL. J was trimmed by 6 bases and V by 1 base; bases with no gene match: 10. The CDR3 is 16 amino acids. The CDR3, as DNA: TGCGCCAGCAGCCAAGTGGCAGGGGGCGGGCAGGATGGCTACACCTTC. This codes for CASSQVAGGGQDGYTF.

The rearrangement uses TRBV7-2 and TRBJ1-6, with 7 bases aligning to TRBD1. The J segment lost 10 bases and the V segment lost 3 bases, leaving 6 bases of the junction unmatched. The CDR3 contains 14 residues. The germline V gene has CDR1 SGHTA and CDR2 FQGNSA. The CDR3 DNA sequence: TGTGCCAGCAGCTTGGTGACAGGGACATCACCCCTCCACTTT. Its translation is CASSLVTGTSPLHF.

This clonotype showed up just once. The V and J genes are TRBV7-2 and TRBJ1-5; no clear D. In germline, CDR1 is SGHTA, CDR2 FQGNSA. This CDR3 is 13 amino acids long. V was cut by 1 base and J by 6 bases, with 7 bases left in between. The CDR3 sequence is CASSLGLAQPQHF. CDR3 DNA sequence: TGTGCCAGCAGCTTAGGTCTGGCTCAGCCCCAGCATTTT.

This chain connects TRBV24-1 to TRBJ1-1; D gene unclear. CDR1 is KGHDR and CDR2 is SFDVKD in the germline V gene. V lost 8 bases to trimming and J lost 4 bases, with 19 bases between them. This CDR3 has 15 amino acids. The CDR3 region is CATNFARPLITEAFF. The CDR3 nucleotides read TGTGCCACCAATTTCGCAAGACCCCTCATCACTGAAGCTTTCTTT.

This clonotype occurred many times. This rearrangement joins TRBV5-4 to TRBJ2-7; 9 bases map to TRBD1. Trimming at V came to 4 bases and at J to 7 bases, leaving 12 bases not matched to a gene. The CDR3 sequence is 15 residues long. CDR1 SGHNT and CDR2 YYREEE come from the germline V gene (reference sequence). The CDR3 reads CASSVDRGSYGEQYF. CDR3 bases: TGTGCCAGCAGCGTTGACAGGGGGTCTTACGGGGAGCAGTACTTC.

The sample holds many counts of this clonotype. V usage is TRBV6-5 and J usage is TRBJ1-2; TRBD1 matches 7 bases. The CDR3 covers 15 residues. Germline V CDR1 and CDR2: MNHEY, SVGAGI. J lost 6 bases, V lost 6 bases, and 13 bases had no gene match. In nucleotides, the CDR3 is TGTGCCAGCAGCTCCTACAGGGGAACGGAGGATGGCTACACCTTC. It encodes CASSSYRGTEDGYTF.

At least ten counts were recorded for this clonotype. The chain links TRBV20-1 to TRBJ2-1; D tentatively reads TRBD1 or TRBD2 (5 bases each). Germline V CDR1 and CDR2: DFQATT, SNEGSKA (reference sequence). V lost 0 bases and J lost 3, with 12 bases in between. The CDR3 runs 15 residues. The CDR3, as DNA: TGCAGTGCTAGAGATCCGAGGGGCCTCTACAATGAGCAGTTCTTC. This codes for CSARDPRGLYNEQFF.

The chain has TRBV7-2 and TRBJ1-1; TRBD1 aligns across 8 bases. CDR3 length: 11 residues. The V gene's germline CDR1 is SGHTA and CDR2 FQGNSA. V lost 4 bases to trimming and J lost 11 bases; unmatched junction nucleotides: 3. The CDR3 region is CASSSTGAAFF. The CDR3 DNA sequence: TGTGCCAGCAGCTCGACAGGGGCTGCTTTCTTT.

The rearrangement uses TRBV19 and TRBJ2-6; D is uncertain. Per the germline V gene, CDR1 is LNHDA and CDR2 is SQIVND (reference sequence). CDR3 size: 15 residues. V lost 3 bases to trimming and J lost 0 bases, with 6 bases between them. CDR3 loop: CASSIELSGANVLTF. The CDR3, as DNA: TGTGCCAGTAGTATCGAGCTCTCTGGGGCCAACGTCCTGACTTTC.

This clonotype showed up many times. The chain couples TRBV6-4 to TRBJ1-1; unclear D gene. Trimming removed 2 bases at V and 2 bases at J, with 6 bases between. The germline CDR1 and CDR2 sequences are MRHNA and SNTAGT. The CDR3 length is 13 residues. In DNA form, the CDR3 reads TGTGCCAGCAGTGACAGGGCCAACACTGAAGCTTTCTTT. Translated: CASSDRANTEAFF.

The CDR3 is CASRRPGNEQYF. The CDR3 nucleotides are TGCGCCAGCAGGCGTCCAGGGAACGAGCAGTACTTC. V gene TRBV10-2 combines with J gene TRBJ2-7; weak D call: TRBD1 (5 bases). The V end lost 6 bases, the J end lost 5 bases, and 11 bases lay between the germline ends. The CDR3 extends over 12 amino acids. Germline lookup yields CDR1 WSHSY and CDR2 SAAADI.

This clonotype has a single count. The V call is TRBV5-1, the J call TRBJ1-2; D not certain. Germline V CDR1 and CDR2: SGHRS, YFSETQ. The CDR3 contains 14 residues. Trimming removed 1 base from V and 3 bases from J, with 10 bases in between. The DNA of the CDR3 is TGCGCCAGCAGCTTGAGTGTTTCCTACTATGGCTACACCTTC. It specifies CASSLSVSYYGYTF. The whole variable domain, remainder taken from reference TRBV5-1 and TRBJ1-2, is KAGVTQTPRYLIKTRGQQVTLSCSPISGHRSVSWYQQTPGQGLQFLFEYFSETQRNKGNFPGRFSGRQFSNSRSEMNVSTLELGDSALYLCASSLSVSYYGYTFGSGTRLTVV.

In its sample, this clonotype is medium-sized. V is TRBV6-4 and J is TRBJ1-2, with a weak D call TRBD1 (5 bases). Trimming removed 0 bases at V and 4 bases at J, with 12 bases between. CDR3 length: 15 amino acids. The V gene's germline CDR1 is MRHNA and CDR2 SNTAGT. The chain's CDR3 is CASSDSRDGGYGYTF. As DNA, the CDR3 is TGTGCCAGCAGTGACTCGCGGGATGGGGGCTATGGCTACACCTTC.

The V gene is TRBV29-1, the J gene TRBJ2-7; D is perhaps TRBD1 (5 bases). V was pared by 6 bases and J by 7 bases, with 19 bases between. The CDR3 loop spans 13 amino acids. The germline V gene has CDR1 SQVTM and CDR2 ANQGSEA. CDR3 sequence (DNA): TGCAGCGTGGGGCTTGGCCCGGTGTGGGAGCAGTACTTC. It specifies CSVGLGPVWEQYF.

This clonotype was counted ten times or more. The V and J genes are TRBV4-1 and TRBJ2-5; D may be TRBD2 (5 bases). The germline CDR1 and CDR2 sequences are MGHRA and YSYEKL. The CDR3 loop spans 14 amino acids. Trimming removed 1 base at V and 5 bases at J, with 11 bases between. The DNA of the CDR3 is TGCGCCAGCAGCCAAGTGGACTTCCTGGAGACCCAGTACTTC. Translated: CASSQVDFLETQYF.

V is TRBV29-1 and J is TRBJ2-3; 9 nucleotides match TRBD1. CDR1 SQVTM and CDR2 ANQGSEA come from the germline V gene. The CDR3 is 12 amino acids. The junction had 5 bases not matched to a gene; V was cut back by 7 bases and J by 6 bases. The CDR3 protein is CSARTGADTQYF. CDR3 sequence (DNA): TGCAGCGCCCGGACAGGGGCGGATACGCAGTATTTT.

As concerns this clonotype: This may be a read error, as it is one base from a much larger clone. The V call is TRBV6-1, the J call TRBJ1-5; maybe TRBD1 (6 bases). The CDR3 extends over 15 amino acids. The V gene's germline CDR1 is MNHNS and CDR2 SASEGT. Trimming shortened V by 6 bases and J by 2 bases, and 14 bases separated the two germline ends. CDR3 residues: CASRSGRGRNQPQHF. CDR3 nucleotides: TGTGCCAGCAGGTCCGGCAGGGGCCGCAATCAGCCCCAGCATTTT.